These 20 T cell receptor beta chains were sequenced from one sample in a study of PD-1 blockade in classical Hodgkin lymphoma. Assay used: immunoSEQ multiplex PCR; TCRdb lists only in-frame clones, some missing. The repertoire holds approximately 23,000 clones, with 90% to 95% as singletons. The sample's time point: newly diagnosed, previously untreated cHL patient sample. Purification of CD4+ T cells from thawed PBMCs was achieved by magnetic negative selection. Sequencing was carried out using CD4+ T cells from blood. Receptors were obtained from a human donor with classical Hodgkin lymphoma.

This chain connects TRBV5-1 to TRBJ2-7; D is undetermined. Trimming removed 9 bases at V and 5 bases at J, with 21 bases between. CDR3 size: 14 residues. Germline V gene data show CDR1 as SGHRS and CDR2 as YFSETQ. The CDR3 reads CATARASSVDEQYF. The CDR3 coding sequence is TGCGCCACTGCCCGGGCCTCATCCGTCGACGAGCAGTACTTC. The full variable domain, rest sourced from reference TRBV5-1 and TRBJ2-7, is KAGVTQTPRYLIKTRGQQVTLSCSPISGHRSVSWYQQTPGQGLQFLFEYFSETQRNKGNFPGRFSGRQFSNSRSEMNVSTLELGDSALYLCATARASSVDEQYFGPGTRLTVT.

Of note for this clone: A read error may account for a junction end that differs from germline. The CDR3 region has the DNA TGCGCCGGCAGCCAAGATTCCGGGGGCAATCAGCCCCAGCATTTT. Encoded protein: CAGSQDSGGNQPQHF. J is TRBJ1-5 and V is TRBV4-3; D not resolved. CDR3 size: 15 residues. CDR1 and CDR2 (germline): LGHNA, YSLEER.

The chain combines TRBV5-1 with TRBJ1-2, with D possibly TRBD1 on 6 matching bases. The CDR3 totals 16 residues. The V gene's germline CDR1 is SGHRS and CDR2 YFSETQ. The V end was cut by 4 bases, the J end by 0 bases, with 16 bases between. The CDR3 nucleotides read TGCGCCAGCAGCGCCTCCAATGGACAGCCTAACTATGGCTACACCTTC. Translated: CASSASNGQPNYGYTF.

This sequence joins TRBV2 and TRBJ1-2; D is possibly TRBD1 (6 bases). This CDR3 has 16 residues. Trimming took 4 bases from V and 2 from J, leaving 17 bases between them. Germline lookup yields CDR1 SNHLY and CDR2 FYNNEI. Written as DNA, the CDR3 is TGTGCCAGCAGTGGAAGTAGGGGCAGGGGAAACTATGGCTACACCTTC. Its translation is CASSGSRGRGNYGYTF.

The chain carries TRBV5-8 and TRBJ2-7; D gene ambiguous. The CDR3 extends over 14 amino acids. The ends were cut back, 4 bases at V and 0 bases at J, with 11 bases in the middle. Germline V lookup: CDR1 SGHTS, CDR2 YDEGEE. The DNA of the CDR3 is TGTGCCAGCAGCAGGCCGTCTTACTCCTACGAGCAGTACTTC. This sequence encodes CASSRPSYSYEQYF.

The chain uses TRBV30 and TRBJ2-1; TRBD2 might be the D (7 bases). Germline V gives CDR1 GTSNPN, CDR2 SVGIG (reference sequence). V lost 2 bases to trimming and J lost 7 bases, with 15 bases between them. The CDR3 extends over 14 amino acids. CDR3 residues: CAWSKGGLSNEQFF. The CDR3, as DNA: TGTGCCTGGAGTAAGGGGGGACTATCAAATGAGCAGTTCTTC.

The chain joins TRBV7-8 to TRBJ2-6; possibly TRBD1 for D (6 bases). Germline V gives CDR1 SGHVS, CDR2 FQNEAQ. Trimming removed 3 bases from V and 2 bases from J, with 11 bases in between. This CDR3 is built from 16 residues. The CDR3: CASSFKGVAGANVLTF. CDR3 DNA: TGTGCCAGCAGCTTTAAGGGGGTTGCTGGGGCCAACGTCCTGACTTTC.

The chain carries TRBV7-8 and TRBJ1-5; 8 bases are shared with TRBD1. The CDR3 has 17 amino acids. V shed 5 bases and J 6 bases; nucleotides not matched to a gene: 15. Germline CDR1 is SGHVS and CDR2 is FQNEAQ. CDR3 DNA sequence: TGTGCCAGCAGCCAAGGAGGTTTCGACAGGGGAGGTCAGCCCCAGCATTTT. Amino acid sequence: CASSQGGFDRGGQPQHF.

The rearrangement joins TRBV5-1 to TRBJ1-1, with a tentative D call TRBD1 (5 bases). The V end was cut by 4 bases, the J end by 4 bases, with 8 bases between. Looked up from germline, CDR1 is SGHRS and CDR2 is YFSETQ. The CDR3 is 12 amino acids. The CDR3 region is CASSPQGTEAFF. CDR3 nucleotide sequence: TGCGCCAGCAGCCCCCAGGGCACTGAAGCTTTCTTT. The full variable domain, with the rest looked up from reference TRBV5-1 and TRBJ1-1, is KAGVTQTPRYLIKTRGQQVTLSCSPISGHRSVSWYQQTPGQGLQFLFEYFSETQRNKGNFPGRFSGRQFSNSRSEMNVSTLELGDSALYLCASSPQGTEAFFGQGTRLTVV.

This chain links TRBV6-1 with TRBJ2-3, with D possibly TRBD2 on 6 matching bases. Germline V gene sequence: CDR1 MNHNS, CDR2 SASEGT. The CDR3 contains 13 residues. V was trimmed by 3 bases and J by 5 bases, leaving 9 bases between them. The CDR3 spells CASSERGGDTQYF. As DNA, the CDR3 is TGTGCCAGCAGTGAGCGGGGAGGAGATACGCAGTATTTT.

The genes are TRBV19 and TRBJ1-2, with D possibly TRBD1 on 5 matching bases. CDR1 LNHDA and CDR2 SQIVND come from the germline V gene (reference sequence). Trimming took 3 bases from V and 3 from J, leaving 14 bases between them. There are 15 residues in the CDR3. CDR3: CASSIRGARDYGYTF. CDR3 in DNA: TGTGCCAGTAGTATTCGAGGGGCGAGGGACTATGGCTACACCTTC.

The chain couples TRBV30 to TRBJ1-1; weak D call: TRBD1 (5 bases). This CDR3 region has 13 residues. Per the germline V gene, CDR1 is GTSNPN and CDR2 is SVGIG (reference sequence). The ends were cut back, 2 bases at V and 2 bases at J, with 9 bases in the middle. CDR3 DNA sequence: TGTGCCTGGAGTCCGGGGCCAAACACTGAAGCTTTCTTT. This encodes CAWSPGPNTEAFF.

V usage is TRBV18 and J usage is TRBJ2-1; D gene unclear. The V gene lost 0 bases and the J gene lost 7 bases, with 4 bases spanning the gap. The CDR3 runs to 12 residues. CDR1 is KGHSH, CDR2 LQKENI, per germline. DNA for the CDR3: TGTGCCAGCTCACCACCGTTGAATGAGCAGTTCTTC. It translates to CASSPPLNEQFF.

V gene TRBV18 combines with J gene TRBJ2-2; D assignment may be TRBD1 or TRBD2 (7 bases each). V was shortened by 6 bases and J by 6 bases, with 14 bases between the two germline ends. The CDR3 length is 14 residues. Germline loops: CDR1 KGHSH, CDR2 LQKENI. The CDR3 reads CASSLPGGAGELFF. The CDR3 nucleotides read TGTGCCAGCTCGCTCCCAGGGGGGGCCGGGGAGCTGTTTTTT.

The chain uses TRBV5-1 and TRBJ2-7; D is unresolved. This CDR3 is 14 amino acids long. Germline V gene lookup returns CDR1 SGHRS and CDR2 YFSETQ. Trimming cost V 2 bases and J 2 bases, with 11 bases left between them. CDR3 sequence: CASSFGTPTYEQYF. The CDR3 nucleotides are TGCGCCAGCAGCTTTGGCACCCCTACCTACGAGCAGTACTTC. Full variable domain (outside the CDR3, taken from reference TRBV5-1 and TRBJ2-7): KAGVTQTPRYLIKTRGQQVTLSCSPISGHRSVSWYQQTPGQGLQFLFEYFSETQRNKGNFPGRFSGRQFSNSRSEMNVSTLELGDSALYLCASSFGTPTYEQYFGPGTRLTVT.

Concerning this clone: A read error may produce the germline difference seen at one junction end. The chain uses TRBV6-5 and TRBJ2-1, with 7 bases lining up with TRBD1. The CDR3 is 14 residues long. CDR1 and CDR2 (germline): MNHEY, SVGAGI. In DNA, the CDR3 is TGTGCCAGCACTTACCCAGGGGGTTACAATGAGCAGTTCTTC. It specifies CASTYPGGYNEQFF.

This clone was seen a handful of times. The V call is TRBV4-1, the J call TRBJ1-4, with unresolved D. CDR3 length: 15 residues. CDR1 is MGHRA and CDR2 is YSYEKL in the germline V gene. The V end lost 5 bases, the J end lost 8 bases, and 18 bases lay between the germline ends. The chain's CDR3 is CASSSPRGGGEKLFF. The CDR3 nucleotides are TGCGCCAGCAGCTCACCTCGGGGAGGAGGGGAAAAACTGTTTTTT.

This sequence joins TRBV7-9 and TRBJ2-7, with no clear D. The length of the CDR3 is 14 residues. V lost 4 bases to trimming and J lost 0 bases, with 10 bases between them. Germline CDR1 and CDR2: SEHNR and FQNEAQ (reference sequence). The CDR3 bases are TGTGCCAGCAGCTCGTACAACCGCTCCTACGAGCAGTACTTC. Protein: CASSSYNRSYEQYF. Full variable domain (remainder filled in from reference TRBV7-9 and TRBJ2-7): DTGVSQNPRHKITKRGQNVTFRCDPISEHNRLYWYRQTLGQGPEFLTYFQNEAQLEKSRLLSDRFSAERPKGSFSTLEIQRTEQGDSAMYLCASSSYNRSYEQYFGPGTRLTVT.

The chain is built from TRBV6-1 and TRBJ2-7, with no clear D. The germline V gene has CDR1 MNHNS and CDR2 SASEGT. The CDR3 sequence is 14 residues long. Trimming shortened V by 4 bases and J by 0 bases, and 10 bases separated the two germline ends. DNA of the CDR3: TGTGCCAGCAGTGTCAGGCGGAACTCCTACGAGCAGTACTTC. As protein: CASSVRRNSYEQYF.

J is TRBJ2-6 and V is TRBV5-4, with D unresolved. Germline V gene data show CDR1 as SGHNT and CDR2 as YYREEE (reference sequence). The CDR3 runs 14 residues. V gave up 9 bases and J gave up 0 bases, with 10 bases separating them. The CDR3: CATQEISGANVLTF. CDR3 sequence (DNA): TGTGCCACTCAAGAGATCTCTGGGGCCAACGTCCTGACTTTC.